These 6 T cell receptor beta chains were sequenced from one sample in a study of T cells in Graves' hyperthyroidism and ophthalmopathy. Authors of the study amplified TCR beta CDR3 regions from RNA transcripts. The HTBI primer set drove a first-round RT-PCR of the TCR CDR3. TCRdb itself ran the multiplex PCR reads through MiXCR, one entry per CDR3 protein. The repertoire holds hundreds of thousands of distinct CDR3 sequences, with more than 13% as singletons. Input material: blood. These TCRs come from a man aged 50-59 years with Graves' ophthalmopathy.

The sample holds a few counts of this clonotype. At one end, the junction sequence differs from germline, possibly due to a read error. The J gene is TRBJ2-1, the V gene TRBV5-4; 9 bases are shared with TRBD2. This CDR3 region has 16 residues. Per germline, CDR1 SGHNT and CDR2 YYREEE (reference sequence). Here the CDR3 DNA reads TGTGCCAGCAATCCCCCCCGTAGCGGGAGATTTAATGAGCAGCTCTTC. Amino acid sequence: CASNPPRSGRFNEQLF.

The chain joins TRBV4-1 to TRBJ2-5; possibly TRBD2 for D (5 bases). The J call is in doubt because the DNA end fits TRBJ2-7 better. This CDR3 contains 16 residues. Looked up from germline, CDR1 is MGHRA and CDR2 is YSYEKL. The CDR3 region has the DNA TGCGCCAGCAGCCAAGAAGGAGGTCTTGGTAAAGGCGAGCAGTACTTC. It codes for CASSQEGGLGKGEQYF.

This clonotype turned up a few times. V usage is TRBV29-1 and J usage is TRBJ1-2; D might be TRBD1 (5 bases). Germline V CDR1 and CDR2: SQVTM, ANQGSEA. This CDR3 spans 13 amino acids. Trimming removed 7 bases from V and 4 bases from J, with 16 bases in between. The CDR3 region is CSAIRDPLYGYTF. The CDR3 coding sequence is TGCAGCGCCATCAGGGACCCTCTCTATGGCTACACCTTC.

This clonotype appeared a few times. The chain joins TRBV20-1 to TRBJ2-1; 8 bases map to TRBD2. The CDR3 sequence is 15 residues long. After removal of 6 bases from V and 3 bases from J, the junction contained 10 bases not matched to a gene. The germline V gene has CDR1 DFQATT and CDR2 SNEGSKA (reference sequence). This CDR3 reads CSARSGTRDYNEQFF. The DNA of the CDR3 is TGCAGTGCAAGGTCCGGGACTAGGGACTACAATGAGCAGTTCTTC.

This clonotype was counted many times. V and J are TRBV30 and TRBJ1-1; tentative D call: TRBD1 (5 bases). CDR1 and CDR2 from the germline V gene are GTSNPN and SVGIG (reference sequence). V was trimmed by 0 bases and J by 0 bases, leaving 8 bases between them. CDR3 length: 14 residues. The CDR3, as DNA: TGTGCCTGGAGTGTGTGGGGCATGAACACTGAAGCTTTCTTT. This gives the protein CAWSVWGMNTEAFF.

The gene calls are TRBV19 and TRBJ2-1, with 7 bases that match TRBD2. The junction had 1 base not matched to a gene; V was cut back by 0 bases and J by 8 bases. The CDR3 totals 13 residues. The germline V gene has CDR1 LNHDA and CDR2 SQIVND (reference sequence). The CDR3 sequence is CASSIEGRDEQFF. CDR3 DNA: TGTGCCAGTAGTATAGAGGGGAGGGATGAGCAGTTCTTC.